These 23 T cell receptor beta chains originate from one sample sequenced in a study of immune evolution from preneoplasia to lung adenocarcinoma. Assay used: immunoSEQ multiplex PCR; TCRdb lists only in-frame clones, some missing. Of about 8,600 clones in the sample, roughly 76% were seen once. Material for sequencing was FFPE minimally invasive lung adenocarcinoma tissue. These receptors were collected from a donor at least 70 years old with lung adenocarcinoma.

The chain uses TRBV6-5 and TRBJ2-7; 12 positions agree with TRBD1. With V trimmed by 8 bases and J by 7 bases, 6 bases remained unmatched. Per germline, CDR1 MNHEY and CDR2 SVGAGI. The CDR3 has 13 amino acids. CDR3 nucleotide sequence: TGTGCCAGCTCGGGACAGGGGGCAGGAGAGCAGTACTTC. It codes for CASSGQGAGEQYF.

The chain couples TRBV5-6 to TRBJ2-7; D could derive from TRBD1 or TRBD2 (5 bases each). This CDR3 region has 15 residues. Germline assignment: CDR1 SGHDT and CDR2 YYEEEE. The V end was cut by 4 bases, the J end by 0 bases, with 14 bases between. CDR3 nucleotides: TGTGCCAGCAGCCGGAGGACAACTAGCTCCTACGAGCAGTACTTC. The encoded protein is CASSRRTTSSYEQYF. Full variable domain (remainder filled in from reference TRBV5-6 and TRBJ2-7): DAGVTQSPTHLIKTRGQQVTLRCSPKSGHDTVSWYQQALGQGPQFIFQYYEEEERQRGNFPDRFSGHQFPNYSSELNVNALLLGDSALYLCASSRRTTSSYEQYFGPGTRLTVT.

Here the CDR3 reads CASSGTGGGEQYF. CDR3 coding DNA: TGTGCCAGCAGCGGGACAGGGGGGGGCGAGCAGTACTTC. The chain recombines TRBV5-6 with TRBJ2-7; TRBD1 matches 11 bases. This CDR3 has 13 residues. The trim removed 4 bases at V and 6 bases at J, leaving 3 bases unmatched. Germline CDR1 SGHDT, CDR2 YYEEEE.

The rearrangement links TRBV5-1 to TRBJ2-5; 7 nucleotides match TRBD1. Germline V lookup: CDR1 SGHRS, CDR2 YFSETQ. CDR3 length equals 15 residues. The V and J ends lost 1 base and 5 bases, in that order; junction bases with no gene match: 8. Here the CDR3 DNA reads TGCGCCAGCAGCTTGCAAAGGGGGCCCGGGGAGACCCAGTACTTC. The encoded protein is CASSLQRGPGETQYF. Looking up the rest from reference TRBV5-1 and TRBJ2-5 gives the full variable domain: KAGVTQTPRYLIKTRGQQVTLSCSPISGHRSVSWYQQTPGQGLQFLFEYFSETQRNKGNFPGRFSGRQFSNSRSEMNVSTLELGDSALYLCASSLQRGPGETQYFGPGTRLLVL.

The V and J genes are TRBV5-1 and TRBJ1-3, with a tentative D call TRBD1 (6 bases). The germline V and J ends were trimmed by 0 bases and 4 bases, with 11 bases remaining between them. CDR3 length: 15 amino acids. Germline V gene lookup returns CDR1 SGHRS and CDR2 YFSETQ. CDR3 DNA: TGCGCCAGCAGCTTGGTAGGGGGAGCGGGAAACACCATATATTTT. It specifies CASSLVGGAGNTIYF.

The chain combines TRBV28 with TRBJ2-1; the D is unclear. Trimming left V 5 bases short and J 1 base short, with 15 bases between. Germline values: CDR1 MDHEN, CDR2 SYDVKM. The CDR3 contains 16 residues. CDR3 nucleotide sequence: TGTGCCAGCAGTCCCCCCCTCGGAGCATCCTACAATGAGCAGTTCTTC. Its protein is CASSPPLGASYNEQFF.

This clone is large within its sample. V usage is TRBV16 and J usage is TRBJ1-5; D is uncertain. Trimming removed 5 bases at V and 0 bases at J, with 11 bases between. CDR1 is KGHSY and CDR2 is FQNENV in the germline V gene. The CDR3 consists of 15 residues. CDR3 amino acids: CASSNLGYSNQPQHF. CDR3 DNA sequence: TGTGCCAGCAGCAACCTGGGTTATAGCAATCAGCCCCAGCATTTT.

This clone has more than one count but fewer than ten. The CDR3 loop reads CATNGGDWYEQYF. The CDR3 DNA is TGTGCCACCAATGGGGGGGACTGGTACGAGCAGTACTTC. V and J are TRBV28 and TRBJ2-7, with TRBD2 matching over 7 bases. This CDR3 spans 13 amino acids. Germline loops: CDR1 MDHEN, CDR2 SYDVKM. J gave up 4 bases and V 10 bases, and 10 bases lay outside the gene matches.

The chain couples TRBV5-1 to TRBJ2-2; possible D gene TRBD2, 6 bases. The CDR3 runs to 16 residues. With 0 bases removed from V and 4 bases from J, the gap between germline ends came to 13 bases. Germline V CDR1 and CDR2: SGHRS, YFSETQ. CDR3 sequence: CASSLDGSGLTGELFF. CDR3 nucleotides: TGCGCCAGCAGCTTGGATGGGAGCGGGCTCACCGGGGAGCTGTTTTTT.

The rearrangement uses TRBV6-1 and TRBJ1-3; D may be TRBD1 (6 bases). Trimming stripped 0 bases from V and 0 bases from J, with 15 bases between. The CDR3 contains 18 residues. The germline V gene has CDR1 MNHNS and CDR2 SASEGT. In nucleotides, the CDR3 is TGTGCCAGCAGTGAAGCGGGTTGGGGGGCGAGCTCTGGAAACACCATATATTTT. Translation gives CASSEAGWGASSGNTIYF.

CDR3 bases: TGTGCCAGCAGTGAAGCGCTTGGAGGAAACGCTTTCTTT. This codes for CASSEALGGNAFF. The chain uses TRBV6-1 and TRBJ1-1; D uncertain. From germline, CDR1 is MNHNS and CDR2 SASEGT. The CDR3 covers 13 residues. V was clipped by 0 bases and J by 11 bases, with 13 bases between them.

J is TRBJ2-5 and V is TRBV5-1; 8 positions match TRBD2. V lost 4 bases, J lost 4 bases, and 12 bases stayed unmatched. The germline V gene encodes CDR1 SGHRS and CDR2 YFSETQ. The CDR3 consists of 16 residues. CDR3 region: CASSLEGLGGRETQYF. The CDR3 bases are TGCGCCAGCAGCCTAGAGGGACTAGGGGGGAGAGAGACCCAGTACTTC.

V is TRBV5-1 and J is TRBJ2-2, with 11 bases that match TRBD2. Germline V lookup: CDR1 SGHRS, CDR2 YFSETQ. The CDR3 spans 15 residues. The trim removed 5 bases at V and 10 bases at J, leaving 10 bases unmatched. CDR3 in DNA: TGCGCCAGCAGGGCCGGGACTAGCGGCAGCGAGGAGCTGTTTTTT. Its translation: CASRAGTSGSEELFF.

This clone was seen a single time. The chain employs TRBV19 and TRBJ2-2; D is unresolved. Germline CDR1 LNHDA, CDR2 SQIVND (reference sequence). V lost 4 bases to trimming and J lost 0 bases, with 12 bases between them. The CDR3 loop spans 16 amino acids. CDR3 in DNA: TGTGCCAGTAGTAAGATTGTGGCAGCGAACACCGGGGAGCTGTTTTTT. It yields the protein CASSKIVAANTGELFF.

The CDR3 reads CASSLSIRRTGHNYGYTF. The CDR3 DNA follows: TGTGCCAGCAGTTTATCGATCCGGCGGACAGGTCATAACTATGGCTACACCTTC. This chain joins TRBV27 and TRBJ1-2, with 7 bases fitting TRBD1. The CDR3 is 18 residues long. With V trimmed by 0 bases and J by 1 base, 11 bases remained unmatched. Germline V CDR1 and CDR2: MNHEY, SMNVEV (reference sequence).

In this sample, this clone is medium-sized. The chain employs TRBV21-1 and TRBJ2-5; TRBD1, as called in the table, went unchecked against the DNA. TRBV21-1 is a listed pseudogene. The CDR3 is 15 amino acids. CDR3 nucleotides: TGTGCCAGCAGCCAACGGACAGGGACTTTGGAGACCCAGTACTTC. Protein: CASSQRTGTLETQYF.

V gene TRBV29-1 combines with J gene TRBJ2-5; either TRBD1 or TRBD2 may fit D (6 bases each). The length of the CDR3 is 12 residues. CDR1 and CDR2 (germline): SQVTM, ANQGSEA. V lost 8 bases and J lost 10, with 20 bases in between. In DNA, the CDR3 is TGCAGCTGTGGACGTCAGGGGAGGAACCAGTACTTC. Its protein is CSCGRQGRNQYF.

The rearrangement links TRBV7-9 to TRBJ2-7; 9 bases map to TRBD1. The CDR3 length is 14 residues. Trimming at V came to 3 bases and at J to 6 bases, leaving 6 bases not matched to a gene. CDR1 is SEHNR, CDR2 FQNEAQ, per germline (reference sequence). The CDR3 is CASSFGGQGTEQYF. In DNA form, the CDR3 reads TGTGCCAGCAGCTTCGGGGGACAGGGTACCGAGCAGTACTTC.

The DNA for the CDR3 is TGTGCCAGCAGTGCGATGGGCGGCTACACCTTC. Translating gives CASSAMGGYTF. The chain carries TRBV28 and TRBJ1-2; no reliable D call. V lost 5 bases and J lost 8, with 9 bases in between. The CDR3 totals 11 residues. The V gene's germline CDR1 is MDHEN and CDR2 SYDVKM.

This chain uses TRBV9 with TRBJ2-3; 9 nucleotides line up with TRBD1. The J segment lost 5 bases and the V segment lost 0 bases, leaving 4 bases of the junction unmatched. CDR3 length equals 15 residues. Germline values: CDR1 SGDLS, CDR2 YYNGEE. For the CDR3, the DNA is TGTGCCAGCAGCGTAGCCCGGACAGGGGTAGATACGCAGTATTTT. This gives the protein CASSVARTGVDTQYF. The entire variable domain, with the rest obtained from reference TRBV9 and TRBJ2-3, is as follows: DSGVTQTPKHLITATGQRVTLRCSPRSGDLSVYWYQQSLDQGLQFLIQYYNGEERAKGNILERFSAQQFPDLHSELNLSSLELGDSALYFCASSVARTGVDTQYFGPGTRLTVL.

This rearrangement joins TRBV12-2 to TRBJ2-6; the listed D gene, TRBD1, was not tested against the DNA. TRBV12-2 is assigned pseudogene status. This CDR3 has 18 amino acids. The CDR3 here is CASRHGQVRGSGANVLTF. The CDR3 DNA follows: TGTGCAAGTCGCCACGGACAGGTTCGGGGCTCTGGGGCCAACGTCCTGACTTTC.

The chain uses TRBV2 and TRBJ1-5, with D hard to call. The V and J ends lost 4 bases and 4 bases respectively, with 11 bases between them. The CDR3 is 14 residues long. Germline V gene data show CDR1 as SNHLY and CDR2 as FYNNEI. CDR3: CASSAGFGNQPQHF. CDR3 DNA: TGTGCCAGCAGTGCCGGGTTCGGGAATCAGCCCCAGCATTTT.

The chain links TRBV6-1 to TRBJ1-1, with 9 bases aligning to TRBD1. This CDR3 has 17 residues. From germline, CDR1 is MNHNS and CDR2 SASEGT. With V trimmed by 3 bases and J by 0 bases, 8 bases remained unmatched. The CDR3 protein is CASSERDRARLNTEAFF. In DNA form, the CDR3 reads TGTGCCAGCAGTGAGCGGGACAGGGCCCGACTGAACACTGAAGCTTTCTTT.